This T cell receptor (beta chain) emerged from a study of cytomegalovirus exposure and HLA in healthy donors. Whole-study results and caveats: V- and J-gene trimming of TCR beta was linked (in a later analysis) to a missense DCLRE1C variant. As a later analysis revealed, most CMV-associated TCR beta chains appeared HLA-restricted. Later analysis showed TCR association rates varying by HLA locus, highest for DRB1 and lowest for HLA-C.

In regard to this clone: Its target is not known.

PCR amplification relied on 60 Vbeta primers (plus 13 Jbeta primers). Some clones are missing from TCRdb's copy, which holds only in-frame ones; the method was immunoSEQ multiplex PCR. Seen here are under 200,000 clones, around 78% observed once, and the top ten hold roughly 2.1%. The V gene end was trimmed by 0 bases and the J gene end by 1 base; junction bases not matched to a gene: 0. Germline lookup yields CDR1 SGHRS and CDR2 YFSETQ. The CDR3 totals 14 residues. The sequencing sample was made of PBMCs. The J gene is TRBJ1-1, the V gene TRBV5-1; 7 bases are a match to TRBD1. The sequence came from a woman younger than 45 in good health and CMV-seropositive. The CDR3 sequence is CASSLDRGNTEAFF. In nucleotides, the CDR3 is TGCGCCAGCAGCTTGGACAGGGGGAACACTGAAGCTTTCTTT. The complete variable domain, with remaining parts taken from reference TRBV5-1 and TRBJ1-1, reads KAGVTQTPRYLIKTRGQQVTLSCSPISGHRSVSWYQQTPGQGLQFLFEYFSETQRNKGNFPGRFSGRQFSNSRSEMNVSTLELGDSALYLCASSLDRGNTEAFFGQGTRLTVV.